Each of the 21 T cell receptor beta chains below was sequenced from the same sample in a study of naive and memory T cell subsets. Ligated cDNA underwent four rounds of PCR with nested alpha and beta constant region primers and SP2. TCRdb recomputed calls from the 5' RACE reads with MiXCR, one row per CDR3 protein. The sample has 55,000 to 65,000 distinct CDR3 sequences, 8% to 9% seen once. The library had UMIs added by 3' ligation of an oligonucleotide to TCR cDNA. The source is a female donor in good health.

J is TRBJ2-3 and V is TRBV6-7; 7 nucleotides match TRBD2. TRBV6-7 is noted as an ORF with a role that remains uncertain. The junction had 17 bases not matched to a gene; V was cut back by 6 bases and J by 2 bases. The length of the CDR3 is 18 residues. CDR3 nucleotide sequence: TGTGCCAGCAGCTACAGGAGTGGCGGGGGTAAATCCACAGATACGCAGTATTTT. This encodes CASSYRSGGGKSTDTQYF.

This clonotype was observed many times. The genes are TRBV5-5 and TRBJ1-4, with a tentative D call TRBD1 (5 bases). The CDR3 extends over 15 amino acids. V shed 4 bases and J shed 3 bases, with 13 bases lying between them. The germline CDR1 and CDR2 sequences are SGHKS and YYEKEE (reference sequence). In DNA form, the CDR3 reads TGTGCCAGCAGCCGACAGCCTGAACCTAATGAAAAACTGTTTTTT. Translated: CASSRQPEPNEKLFF.

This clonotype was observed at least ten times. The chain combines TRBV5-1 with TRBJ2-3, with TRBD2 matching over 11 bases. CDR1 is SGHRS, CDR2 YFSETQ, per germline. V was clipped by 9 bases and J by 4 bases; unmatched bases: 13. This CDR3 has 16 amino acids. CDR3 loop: CATYPQPGLAADTQYF. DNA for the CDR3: TGCGCCACTTATCCCCAACCGGGACTAGCGGCAGATACGCAGTATTTT.

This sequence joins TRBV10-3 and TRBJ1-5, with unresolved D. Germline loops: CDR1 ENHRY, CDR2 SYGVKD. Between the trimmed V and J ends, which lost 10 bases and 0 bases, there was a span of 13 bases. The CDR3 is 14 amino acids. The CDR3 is CATDRTDSNQPQHF. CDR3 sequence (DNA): TGTGCCACCGATCGGACTGATAGCAATCAGCCCCAGCATTTT.

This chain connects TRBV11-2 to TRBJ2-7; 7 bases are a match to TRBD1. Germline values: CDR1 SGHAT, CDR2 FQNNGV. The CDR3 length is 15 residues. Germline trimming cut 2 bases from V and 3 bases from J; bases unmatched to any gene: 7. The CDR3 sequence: CASSLTGVRGYEQYF. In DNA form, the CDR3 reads TGTGCCAGCAGCTTAACAGGGGTGAGGGGCTACGAGCAGTACTTC.

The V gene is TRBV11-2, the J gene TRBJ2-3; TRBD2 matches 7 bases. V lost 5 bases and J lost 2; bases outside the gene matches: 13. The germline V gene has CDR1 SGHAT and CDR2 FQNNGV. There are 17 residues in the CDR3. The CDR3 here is CASSAPGLRMPTDTQYF. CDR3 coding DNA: TGTGCCAGCAGCGCTCCGGGACTAAGAATGCCCACAGATACGCAGTATTTT. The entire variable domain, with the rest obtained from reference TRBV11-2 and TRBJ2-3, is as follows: EAGVAQSPRYKIIEKRQSVAFWCNPISGHATLYWYQQILGQGPKLLIQFQNNGVVDDSQLPKDRFSAERLKGVDSTLKIQPAKLEDSAVYLCASSAPGLRMPTDTQYFGPGTRLTVL.

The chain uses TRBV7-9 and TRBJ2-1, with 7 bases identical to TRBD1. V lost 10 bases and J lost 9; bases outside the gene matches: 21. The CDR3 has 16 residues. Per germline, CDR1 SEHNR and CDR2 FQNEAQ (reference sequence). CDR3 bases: TGTGCCACCTCTCTCCCGGGACAGTCCAATTGGGGTGAGCAGTTCTTC. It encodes CATSLPGQSNWGEQFF.

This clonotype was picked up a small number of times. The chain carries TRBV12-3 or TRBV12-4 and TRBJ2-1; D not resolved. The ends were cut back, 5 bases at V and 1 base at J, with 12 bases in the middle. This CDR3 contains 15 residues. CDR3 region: CASSSSEESYNEQFF. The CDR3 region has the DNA TGTGCCAGCAGTAGCTCCGAGGAGTCCTACAATGAGCAGTTCTTC.

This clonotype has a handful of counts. CDR3 DNA sequence: TGTGCCAGCAGCTTAGATTCCGGATTTGGGACCCAGTACTTC. It is translated as CASSLDSGFGTQYF. The chain has TRBV11-2 and TRBJ2-5; no definite D call. The CDR3 is 14 residues long. Germline CDR1 SGHAT, CDR2 FQNNGV. Between the trimmed V and J ends, which lost 0 bases and 7 bases, there was a span of 12 bases.

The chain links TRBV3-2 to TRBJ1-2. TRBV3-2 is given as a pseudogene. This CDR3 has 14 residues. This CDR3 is CASSQDLGEQGYTF. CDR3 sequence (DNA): TGTGCCAGCAGCCAAGATCTGGGGGAGCAAGGCTACACCTTC.

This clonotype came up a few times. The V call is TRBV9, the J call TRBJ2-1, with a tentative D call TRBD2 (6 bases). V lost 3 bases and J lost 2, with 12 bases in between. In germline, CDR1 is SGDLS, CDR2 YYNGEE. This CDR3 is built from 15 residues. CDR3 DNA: TGTGCCAGCAGCGCCCCTCCGGGGGCCTACAATGAGCAGTTCTTC. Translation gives CASSAPPGAYNEQFF. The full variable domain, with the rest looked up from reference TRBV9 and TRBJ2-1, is DSGVTQTPKHLITATGQRVTLRCSPRSGDLSVYWYQQSLDQGLQFLIQYYNGEERAKGNILERFSAQQFPDLHSELNLSSLELGDSALYFCASSAPPGAYNEQFFGPGTRLTVL.

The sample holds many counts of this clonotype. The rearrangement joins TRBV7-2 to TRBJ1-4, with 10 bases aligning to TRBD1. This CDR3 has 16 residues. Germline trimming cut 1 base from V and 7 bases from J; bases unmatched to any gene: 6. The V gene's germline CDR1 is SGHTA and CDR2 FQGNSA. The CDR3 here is CASSLGDRGPGEKLFF. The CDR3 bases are TGTGCCAGCAGCTTAGGAGACAGGGGGCCGGGTGAAAAACTGTTTTTT.

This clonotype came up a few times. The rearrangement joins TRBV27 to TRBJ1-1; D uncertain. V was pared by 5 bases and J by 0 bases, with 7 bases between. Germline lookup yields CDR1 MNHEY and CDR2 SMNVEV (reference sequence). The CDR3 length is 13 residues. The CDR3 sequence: CASSPEMNTEAFF. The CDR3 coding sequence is TGTGCCAGCAGTCCCGAGATGAACACTGAAGCTTTCTTT.

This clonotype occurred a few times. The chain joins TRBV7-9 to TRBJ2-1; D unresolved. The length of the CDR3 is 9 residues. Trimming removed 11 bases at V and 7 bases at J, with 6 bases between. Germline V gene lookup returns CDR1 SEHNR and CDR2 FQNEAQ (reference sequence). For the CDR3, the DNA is TGTGCCCTAGGAAATGAGCAGTTCTTC. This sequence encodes CALGNEQFF.

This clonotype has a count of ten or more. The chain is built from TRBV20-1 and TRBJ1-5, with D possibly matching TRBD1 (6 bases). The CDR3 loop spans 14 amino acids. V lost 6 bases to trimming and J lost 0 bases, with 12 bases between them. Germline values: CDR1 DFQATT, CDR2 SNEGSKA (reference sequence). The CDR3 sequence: CSATRQASNQPQHF. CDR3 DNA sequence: TGCAGTGCAACACGACAGGCTAGCAATCAGCCCCAGCATTTT.

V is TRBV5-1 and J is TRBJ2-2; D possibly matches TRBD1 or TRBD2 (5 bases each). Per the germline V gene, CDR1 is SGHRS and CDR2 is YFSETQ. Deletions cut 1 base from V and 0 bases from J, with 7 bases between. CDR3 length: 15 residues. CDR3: CASSLRDANTGELFF. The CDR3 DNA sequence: TGCGCCAGCAGCTTGAGGGACGCGAACACCGGGGAGCTGTTTTTT.

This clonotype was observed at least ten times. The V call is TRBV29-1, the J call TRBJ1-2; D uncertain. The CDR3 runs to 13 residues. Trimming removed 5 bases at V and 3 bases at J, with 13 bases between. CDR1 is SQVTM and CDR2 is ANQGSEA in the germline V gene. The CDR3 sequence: CSVLGDSDYGYTF. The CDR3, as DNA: TGCAGCGTTTTAGGCGATTCGGACTATGGCTACACCTTC.

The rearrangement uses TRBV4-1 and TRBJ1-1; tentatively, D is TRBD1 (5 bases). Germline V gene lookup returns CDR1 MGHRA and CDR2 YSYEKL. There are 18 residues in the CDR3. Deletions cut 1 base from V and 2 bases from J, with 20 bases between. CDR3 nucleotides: TGCGCCAGCAGCCAAGTGTGGCAGGGCTCCATATACAACACTGAAGCTTTCTTT. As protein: CASSQVWQGSIYNTEAFF.

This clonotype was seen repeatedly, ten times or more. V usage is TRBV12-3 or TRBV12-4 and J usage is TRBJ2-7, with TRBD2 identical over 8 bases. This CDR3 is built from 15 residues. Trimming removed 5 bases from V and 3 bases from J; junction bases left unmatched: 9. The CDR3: CASSPEERGIYEQYF. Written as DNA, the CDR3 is TGTGCCAGCAGTCCCGAGGAGCGGGGGATCTACGAGCAGTACTTC.

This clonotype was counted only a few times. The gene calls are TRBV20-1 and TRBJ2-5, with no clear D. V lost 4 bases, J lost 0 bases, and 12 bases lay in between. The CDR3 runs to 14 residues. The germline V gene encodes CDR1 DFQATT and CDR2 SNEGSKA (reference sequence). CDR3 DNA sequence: TGCAGTGCTACTTCCGGCTGGTACCAAGAGACCCAGTACTTC. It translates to CSATSGWYQETQYF.

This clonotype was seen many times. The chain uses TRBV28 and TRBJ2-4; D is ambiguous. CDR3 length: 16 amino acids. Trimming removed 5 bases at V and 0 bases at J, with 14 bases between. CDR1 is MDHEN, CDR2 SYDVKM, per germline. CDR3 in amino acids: CASSDSDILAKNIQYF. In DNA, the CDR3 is TGTGCCAGCAGTGATTCAGACATCCTAGCCAAAAACATTCAGTACTTC.